A selection of T cell receptor beta chains follows, all from one sample in a study of OX40 agonist ivuxolimab in advanced cancers. Sequenced by immunoSEQ multiplex PCR; TCRdb stores in-frame clones only, minus some. In the table there are about 54,000 clones, about 91% of which are singletons. The sample was CD4+ or CD8+ T cells sorted from blood, taken in a trial of the OX40 agonist ivuxolimab. Receptor source: an adult with an advanced solid tumor such as melanoma, head and neck, liver or kidney cancer. CDR3s include the opening cysteine and the closing phenylalanine or tryptophan. The order of the fields is CDR3 protein, CDR3 DNA, clone size, D gene, J gene, V gene, CDR3 length. The D gene is left open where the match is weak. Expanded clones are given a class, and other clones once, few, many or no size at all.

CDR3 protein: CAWSVARNTYEQYF; CDR3 DNA: TGTGCCTGGAGTGTGGCTAGGAATACCTACGAGCAGTACTTC; clone size: -; D gene: -; J gene: TRBJ2-7; V gene: TRBV30; CDR3 length: 14
CDR3 protein: CASSPTWAKNIQYF; CDR3 DNA: TGTGCCAGCAGCCCTACGTGGGCCAAAAACATTCAGTACTTC; clone size: -; D gene: -; J gene: TRBJ2-4; V gene: TRBV7-9; CDR3 length: 14
CDR3 protein: CASSQDSANTGELFF; CDR3 DNA: TGCGCCAGCAGCCAAGACAGCGCGAACACCGGGGAGCTGTTTTTT; clone size: -; D gene: -; J gene: TRBJ2-2; V gene: TRBV4-1; CDR3 length: 15
CDR3 protein: CASSLDHRTEAFF; CDR3 DNA: TGTGCCAGCAGCTTGGACCATCGGACTGAAGCTTTCTTT; clone size: -; D gene: -; J gene: TRBJ1-1; V gene: TRBV5-5; CDR3 length: 13
CDR3 protein: CASSPRIQRLAKNIQYF; CDR3 DNA: TGTGCCAGCAGCCCCAGGATCCAGCGGTTAGCCAAAAACATTCAGTACTTC; clone size: -; D gene: -; J gene: TRBJ2-4; V gene: TRBV7-9; CDR3 length: 17
CDR3 protein: CASTQGATTNEKLFF; CDR3 DNA: TGTGCCAGCACCCAGGGGGCTACGACTAATGAAAAACTGTTTTTT; clone size: -; D gene: TRBD1; J gene: TRBJ1-4; V gene: TRBV6-4; CDR3 length: 15
CDR3 protein: CASSERQGGVYEQYF; CDR3 DNA: TGTGCCAGCAGTGAGCGACAGGGTGGGGTTTACGAGCAGTACTTC; clone size: -; D gene: TRBD1; J gene: TRBJ2-7; V gene: TRBV2; CDR3 length: 15
CDR3 protein: CASKQDRENSPLHF; CDR3 DNA: TGTGCCAGCAAACAAGACAGGGAAAATTCACCCCTCCACTTT; clone size: -; D gene: TRBD1; J gene: TRBJ1-6; V gene: TRBV28; CDR3 length: 14
CDR3 protein: CASSYIVREQYF; CDR3 DNA: TGTGCCAGCAGCTATATAGTCAGGGAGCAGTACTTC; clone size: -; D gene: -; J gene: TRBJ2-7; V gene: TRBV11-2; CDR3 length: 12
CDR3 protein: CSVPGPLEQYF; CDR3 DNA: TGCAGCGTTCCGGGACCTCTCGAGCAGTACTTC; clone size: -; D gene: -; J gene: TRBJ2-7; V gene: TRBV29-1; CDR3 length: 11
CDR3 protein: CASSLDGETQYF; CDR3 DNA: TGCGCCAGCAGCTTGGATGGCGAGACCCAGTACTTC; clone size: -; D gene: -; J gene: TRBJ2-5; V gene: TRBV5-1; CDR3 length: 12
CDR3 protein: CASSLGPGLNYEQYF; CDR3 DNA: TGTGCCAGCAGCTTAGGACCGGGACTGAACTACGAGCAGTACTTC; clone size: once; D gene: -; J gene: TRBJ2-7; V gene: TRBV11-2; CDR3 length: 15
CDR3 protein: CASSLGAYYGYTF; CDR3 DNA: TGTGCCAGCAGTTTAGGGGCCTACTATGGCTACACCTTC; clone size: -; D gene: -; J gene: TRBJ1-2; V gene: TRBV27; CDR3 length: 13
CDR3 protein: CASSSPRTAPGSPLHF; CDR3 DNA: TGTGCCAGCAGTTCACCGAGGACGGCCCCGGGGTCACCCCTCCACTTT; clone size: -; D gene: -; J gene: TRBJ1-6; V gene: TRBV27; CDR3 length: 16
CDR3 protein: CASSAPQGALTEAFF; CDR3 DNA: TGTGCCAGCAGTGCCCCACAGGGGGCGTTGACTGAAGCTTTCTTT; clone size: -; D gene: TRBD1; J gene: TRBJ1-1; V gene: TRBV6-5; CDR3 length: 15
CDR3 protein: CASSLGSGPYEQYF; CDR3 DNA: TGCGCCAGCAGCTTGGGGAGCGGCCCGTACGAGCAGTACTTC; clone size: -; D gene: -; J gene: TRBJ2-7; V gene: TRBV5-1; CDR3 length: 14
CDR3 protein: CASKETAMNTEAFF; CDR3 DNA: TGCGCCAGTAAAGAGACAGCCATGAACACTGAAGCTTTCTTT; clone size: -; D gene: -; J gene: TRBJ1-1; V gene: TRBV4-3; CDR3 length: 14
CDR3 protein: CASRPFYSNQPQHF; CDR3 DNA: TGTGCCAGCAGACCCTTTTACAGCAATCAGCCCCAGCATTTT; clone size: -; D gene: -; J gene: TRBJ1-5; V gene: TRBV6-6; CDR3 length: 14
CDR3 protein: CATSSDRGEAFF; CDR3 DNA: TGTGCCACCAGCAGTGACAGGGGGGAAGCTTTCTTT; clone size: -; D gene: TRBD1; J gene: TRBJ1-1; V gene: TRBV15; CDR3 length: 12
CDR3 protein: CASSPAPTDTQYF; CDR3 DNA: TGTGCCAGCAGCCCGGCCCCCACAGATACGCAGTATTTT; clone size: -; D gene: -; J gene: TRBJ2-3; V gene: TRBV6-5; CDR3 length: 13
CDR3 protein: CASSDPTGGALMNTEAFF; CDR3 DNA: TGTGCCAGCAGTGACCCGACAGGGGGCGCGTTGATGAACACTGAAGCTTTCTTT; clone size: -; D gene: TRBD1; J gene: TRBJ1-1; V gene: TRBV6-1; CDR3 length: 18
CDR3 protein: CASSLVMDSRTDTQYF; CDR3 DNA: TGTGCCAGCAGCTTGGTGATGGACAGTAGAACAGATACGCAGTATTTT; clone size: -; D gene: -; J gene: TRBJ2-3; V gene: TRBV5-6; CDR3 length: 16
CDR3 protein: CASSYLGIEQFF; CDR3 DNA: TGTGCCAGCAGTTATTTAGGGATCGAGCAGTTCTTC; clone size: -; D gene: -; J gene: TRBJ2-1; V gene: TRBV6-1; CDR3 length: 12
CDR3 protein: CASSLGGPYNEQFF; CDR3 DNA: TGTGCCAGCAGCTTAGGGGGACCCTACAATGAGCAGTTCTTC; clone size: -; D gene: -; J gene: TRBJ2-1; V gene: TRBV7-2; CDR3 length: 14